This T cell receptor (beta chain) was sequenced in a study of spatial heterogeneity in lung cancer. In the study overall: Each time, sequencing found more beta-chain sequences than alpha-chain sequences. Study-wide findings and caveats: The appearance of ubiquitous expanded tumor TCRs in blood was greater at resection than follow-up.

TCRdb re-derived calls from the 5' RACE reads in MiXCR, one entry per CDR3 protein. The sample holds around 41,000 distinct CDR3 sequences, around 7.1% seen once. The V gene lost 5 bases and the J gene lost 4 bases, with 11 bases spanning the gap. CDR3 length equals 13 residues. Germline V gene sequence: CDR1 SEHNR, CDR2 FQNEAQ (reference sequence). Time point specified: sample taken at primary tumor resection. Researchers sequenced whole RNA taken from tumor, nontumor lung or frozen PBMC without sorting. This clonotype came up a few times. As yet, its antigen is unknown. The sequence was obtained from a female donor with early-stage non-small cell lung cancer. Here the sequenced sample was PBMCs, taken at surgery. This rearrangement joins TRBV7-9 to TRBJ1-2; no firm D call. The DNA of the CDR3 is TGTGCCAGCAGCATCAAGGAGGTCTATGGCTACACCTTC. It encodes CASSIKEVYGYTF.